The clone carrying this T cell receptor beta chain was recorded many times. From genomic DNA, TCR beta CDR3 was amplified by two-round multiplex PCR. Round one of PCR was performed, and it used primers specific to each TRBV and TRBJ gene. TCRdb re-called the multiplex PCR reads with MiXCR, one entry per CDR3 protein. This sample yields about 30,000 distinct CDR3 sequences, of which roughly 30% are seen a single time; around 10% belongs to the top ten. The CDR3 contains 14 residues. Looked up from germline, CDR1 is MNHEY and CDR2 is SVGAGI. Trimming took off 4 bases at V and 5 bases at J, with 11 bases between the two ends. The sample comes from a study of prognosis after radiotherapy for stage I lung cancer.

Sample: PBMCs, taken before or after stereotactic body radiation therapy (not recorded which). The V call is TRBV6-5, the J call TRBJ1-4, with a tentative D call TRBD1 (6 bases). The clonotype originates from a donor aged 50 or older with non-small cell lung cancer. CDR3 in DNA: TGTGCCAGCAGTTCCAGGGGCCGGAATGAAAAACTGTTTTTT. This encodes CASSSRGRNEKLFF.